This T cell receptor (beta chain) was recovered during a study of T cells after yellow fever vaccination. Germline V gene data show CDR1 as LNHDA and CDR2 as SQIVND (reference sequence). V shed 5 bases, J shed 7 bases, and the junction held 11 bases outside the gene matches. The CDR3 runs 16 residues. This clonotype was counted ten times or more. MiXCR, run by TCRdb on the 5' RACE reads, gives a single entry per CDR3 protein. This sample has tens of thousands of distinct CDR3 sequences, with 6.5% to 8.5% found just once. The material was CD8+ T cells not binding an NS4B(214-222) dextramer, sorted from PBMCs, obtained approximately 47 days after the first yellow fever vaccination. The sequence derives from a man between 18 and 29 years old who received the YFV17D yellow fever vaccine. The rearrangement uses TRBV19 and TRBJ2-2, with 9 nucleotides matching TRBD1. Here the CDR3 DNA reads TGTGCCAGTAGTGGCCGGGACAGGGCATGGGTCGGGGAGCTGTTTTTT. It specifies CASSGRDRAWVGELFF.